This is a list of T cell receptor beta chains from one sample in a study of T cells in localized non-small cell lung cancer. Some clones are missing from TCRdb's copy, which holds only in-frame ones; the method was immunoSEQ multiplex PCR. The data show around 41,000 clones, approximately 86% seen once. Sample: peripheral blood, taken before any cancer treatment. Receptor source: a man between 40 and 70 years old with stage I lung adenocarcinoma. CDR3s include the opening cysteine and the closing phenylalanine or tryptophan. A D gene is named only where the DNA matches it firmly. A row's size may be missing; if present it is once, few, many or a size class.

clone size: once
V gene: TRBV19
D gene: TRBD1
J gene: TRBJ2-7
CDR3 protein: CASSIAGTGLLEQYF
CDR3 DNA: TGTGCCAGTAGTATAGCCGGGACAGGGCTGCTCGAGCAGTACTTC

clone size: NA
V gene: TRBV5-8
D gene: TRBD1
J gene: TRBJ1-5
CDR3 protein: CASSPGTGKTEPQHF
CDR3 DNA: TGTGCCAGCAGCCCCGGGACAGGGAAGACCGAGCCCCAGCATTTT

clone size: NA
V gene: TRBV4-2
D gene: NA
J gene: TRBJ1-1
CDR3 protein: CASSQDLGVETEAFF
CDR3 DNA: TGTGCCAGCAGCCAAGATCTAGGGGTAGAGACTGAAGCTTTCTTT

clone size: NA
V gene: TRBV20-1
D gene: NA
J gene: TRBJ2-3
CDR3 protein: CSANPSDTQYF
CDR3 DNA: TGCAGTGCTAACCCTTCAGATACGCAGTATTTT

clone size: NA
V gene: TRBV13
D gene: NA
J gene: TRBJ2-3
CDR3 protein: CASSNRGGTDTQYF
CDR3 DNA: TGTGCCAGCAGCAACCGAGGAGGGACAGATACGCAGTATTTT

clone size: NA
V gene: TRBV11-2
D gene: TRBD2
J gene: TRBJ2-1
CDR3 protein: CASSLAGTSGSIYNEQFF
CDR3 DNA: TGTGCCAGCAGCTTAGCCGGGACTAGCGGGAGTATTTACAATGAGCAGTTCTTC

clone size: once
V gene: TRBV7-2
D gene: NA
J gene: TRBJ2-7
CDR3 protein: CASSLYYEQYF
CDR3 DNA: TGTGCCAGCAGCTTATACTACGAGCAGTACTTC

clone size: NA
V gene: TRBV27
D gene: NA
J gene: TRBJ2-1
CDR3 protein: CASRSYREGSYNEQFF
CDR3 DNA: TGTGCCAGCAGGTCGTACAGGGAAGGCTCCTACAATGAGCAGTTCTTC

clone size: NA
V gene: TRBV10-3
D gene: TRBD1
J gene: TRBJ2-5
CDR3 protein: CAVSGGETQYF
CDR3 DNA: TGTGCCGTCTCAGGGGGAGAGACCCAGTACTTC

clone size: NA
V gene: TRBV4-3
D gene: NA
J gene: TRBJ1-1
CDR3 protein: CASSQQHSPGGAFF
CDR3 DNA: TGCGCCAGCAGCCAACAACATTCCCCGGGGGGAGCTTTCTTT

clone size: NA
V gene: TRBV30
D gene: NA
J gene: TRBJ1-5
CDR3 protein: CAWRGSSWDQPQHF
CDR3 DNA: TGTGCCTGGAGAGGTTCCTCGTGGGATCAGCCCCAGCATTTT

clone size: NA
V gene: TRBV28
D gene: TRBD1
J gene: TRBJ2-2
CDR3 protein: CASRTTGQGPTGELFF
CDR3 DNA: TGTGCCAGCAGGACAACTGGACAGGGCCCCACCGGGGAGCTGTTTTTT

clone size: once
V gene: TRBV19
D gene: NA
J gene: TRBJ2-2
CDR3 protein: CASSSGPNTGELFF
CDR3 DNA: TGTGCCAGTAGTAGCGGACCAAACACCGGGGAGCTGTTTTTT

clone size: large
V gene: TRBV11-3
D gene: TRBD2
J gene: TRBJ2-7
CDR3 protein: CASSSSSGSPRLPEQYF
CDR3 DNA: TGTGCCAGCAGCTCTTCTAGCGGGTCTCCACGATTGCCCGAGCAGTACTTC

clone size: NA
V gene: TRBV6-1
D gene: TRBD2
J gene: TRBJ2-1
CDR3 protein: CASSERQWTSGDDEQFF
CDR3 DNA: TGTGCCAGCAGTGAAAGACAGTGGACTAGCGGGGATGATGAGCAGTTCTTC

clone size: NA
V gene: TRBV7-2
D gene: TRBD1
J gene: TRBJ1-1
CDR3 protein: CASSLASNRGTEAFF
CDR3 DNA: TGTGCCAGCAGCTTAGCCAGCAACAGGGGCACTGAAGCTTTCTTT

clone size: NA
V gene: TRBV7-3
D gene: NA
J gene: TRBJ1-5
CDR3 protein: CASSPGNNQPQHF
CDR3 DNA: TGTGCCAGCAGCCCAGGGAACAATCAGCCCCAGCATTTT

clone size: NA
V gene: TRBV30
D gene: TRBD2
J gene: TRBJ2-1
CDR3 protein: CAWSGLAKYNEQFF
CDR3 DNA: TGTGCCTGGTCGGGACTAGCGAAGTACAATGAGCAGTTCTTC

clone size: few
V gene: TRBV30
D gene: NA
J gene: TRBJ1-2
CDR3 protein: CAWSGGHYGYTF
CDR3 DNA: TGTGCCTGGAGTGGGGGGCACTATGGCTACACCTTC

clone size: NA
V gene: TRBV19
D gene: NA
J gene: TRBJ1-5
CDR3 protein: CASSLNRANQPQHF
CDR3 DNA: TGTGCCAGTAGTTTGAACAGGGCAAATCAGCCCCAGCATTTT

clone size: NA
V gene: TRBV19
D gene: TRBD1
J gene: TRBJ1-3
CDR3 protein: CASSPRTGPTNTIYF
CDR3 DNA: TGTGCCAGTAGTCCTCGGACAGGGCCGACAAACACCATATATTTT

clone size: NA
V gene: TRBV4-3
D gene: NA
J gene: TRBJ2-7
CDR3 protein: CASSQDSGGYEQYF
CDR3 DNA: TGCGCCAGCAGCCAAGACTCAGGCGGCTACGAGCAGTACTTC

clone size: once
V gene: TRBV11-3
D gene: NA
J gene: TRBJ2-3
CDR3 protein: CASSIARDTDTQYF
CDR3 DNA: TGTGCCAGCAGCATTGCTCGGGACACAGATACGCAGTATTTT

clone size: NA
V gene: TRBV28
D gene: NA
J gene: TRBJ2-1
CDR3 protein: CASSGLGGASYNEQFF
CDR3 DNA: TGTGCCAGCAGTGGGCTCGGTGGAGCCTCCTACAATGAGCAGTTCTTC

clone size: NA
V gene: TRBV6-1
D gene: NA
J gene: TRBJ2-5
CDR3 protein: CASSVDGSQETQYF
CDR3 DNA: TGTGCCAGCAGTGTGGACGGGTCCCAAGAGACCCAGTACTTC

clone size: NA
V gene: TRBV5-6
D gene: NA
J gene: TRBJ2-7
CDR3 protein: CASSLFGSYPYEQYF
CDR3 DNA: TGTGCCAGCAGCTTATTCGGCAGCTATCCCTACGAGCAGTACTTC

clone size: NA
V gene: TRBV4-1
D gene: NA
J gene: TRBJ2-1
CDR3 protein: CASSPETASSYNEQFF
CDR3 DNA: TGCGCCAGCAGCCCTGAGACAGCCTCCTCCTACAATGAGCAGTTCTTC

clone size: NA
V gene: TRBV7-2
D gene: NA
J gene: TRBJ2-7
CDR3 protein: CASSGLPYEQYF
CDR3 DNA: TGTGCCAGCAGTGGACTTCCCTACGAGCAGTACTTC

clone size: once
V gene: TRBV15
D gene: TRBD1
J gene: TRBJ2-1
CDR3 protein: CATSRDRGYNEQFF
CDR3 DNA: TGTGCCACCAGCAGGGACAGGGGGTACAATGAGCAGTTCTTC

clone size: NA
V gene: TRBV10-3
D gene: TRBD2
J gene: TRBJ2-1
CDR3 protein: CASNKGLAGRAEQFF
CDR3 DNA: TGTGCCAGCAACAAAGGACTAGCGGGACGGGCTGAGCAGTTCTTC

clone size: NA
V gene: TRBV7-6
D gene: TRBD1
J gene: TRBJ2-7
CDR3 protein: CASSLGTGRGDEQYF
CDR3 DNA: TGTGCCAGCAGCTTAGGGACAGGGCGTGGGGACGAGCAGTACTTC

clone size: once
V gene: TRBV15
D gene: TRBD1
J gene: TRBJ2-7
CDR3 protein: CATSSHGTGVHEQYF
CDR3 DNA: TGTGCCACCAGCAGCCACGGGACAGGGGTCCACGAGCAGTACTTC

clone size: NA
V gene: TRBV28
D gene: TRBD1
J gene: TRBJ1-2
CDR3 protein: CASSPPGQGYGYTF
CDR3 DNA: TGTGCCAGCAGCCCACCGGGACAGGGTTATGGCTACACCTTC

clone size: NA
V gene: TRBV5-1
D gene: TRBD2
J gene: TRBJ2-6
CDR3 protein: CASSRTSGRATGANVLTF
CDR3 DNA: TGCGCCAGCTCTAGGACTAGCGGGAGGGCCACTGGGGCCAACGTCCTGACTTTC

clone size: NA
V gene: TRBV7-2
D gene: NA
J gene: TRBJ2-7
CDR3 protein: CASSLARDNEQYF
CDR3 DNA: TGTGCCAGCAGCTTAGCCAGGGACAACGAGCAGTACTTC

clone size: few
V gene: TRBV2
D gene: TRBD2
J gene: TRBJ2-3
CDR3 protein: CASITGLHTDTQYF
CDR3 DNA: TGTGCCAGCATAACGGGACTACACACAGATACGCAGTATTTT

clone size: NA
V gene: TRBV5-5
D gene: NA
J gene: TRBJ2-5
CDR3 protein: CASSLDGQGRETQYF
CDR3 DNA: TGTGCCAGCAGCTTGGATGGGCAGGGTAGGGAGACCCAGTACTTC

clone size: NA
V gene: TRBV28
D gene: NA
J gene: TRBJ2-7
CDR3 protein: CASSLLTGGTYEQYF
CDR3 DNA: TGTGCCAGCAGTTTATTAACGGGGGGCACTTACGAGCAGTACTTC

clone size: NA
V gene: TRBV4-2
D gene: NA
J gene: TRBJ1-3
CDR3 protein: CASSQTYGSSGNTIYF
CDR3 DNA: TGTGCCAGCAGCCAAACATACGGGAGCTCTGGAAACACCATATATTTT

clone size: NA
V gene: TRBV5-1
D gene: NA
J gene: TRBJ2-3
CDR3 protein: CASSLEGVTDTQYF
CDR3 DNA: TGCGCCAGCAGCTTGGAAGGAGTGACAGATACGCAGTATTTT

clone size: NA
V gene: TRBV6-5
D gene: NA
J gene: TRBJ2-7
CDR3 protein: CASAEQGGTYEQYF
CDR3 DNA: TGTGCCAGCGCTGAGCAAGGGGGAACCTACGAGCAGTACTTC

clone size: NA
V gene: TRBV6-1
D gene: NA
J gene: TRBJ2-2
CDR3 protein: CASTLGTGELFF
CDR3 DNA: TGTGCCAGCACCCTCGGAACCGGGGAGCTGTTTTTT

clone size: NA
V gene: TRBV11-3
D gene: NA
J gene: TRBJ1-1
CDR3 protein: CASSLESNTEAFF
CDR3 DNA: TGTGCCAGCAGCTTAGAAAGTAACACTGAAGCTTTCTTT

clone size: NA
V gene: TRBV30
D gene: NA
J gene: TRBJ1-1
CDR3 protein: CAWSVGRKAFF
CDR3 DNA: TGTGCCTGGAGTGTCGGGAGAAAAGCTTTCTTT

clone size: NA
V gene: TRBV5-4
D gene: TRBD2
J gene: TRBJ2-5
CDR3 protein: CASSLAGGSTQETQYF
CDR3 DNA: TGTGCCAGCAGCTTGGCTGGCGGGAGCACTCAAGAGACCCAGTACTTC

clone size: NA
V gene: TRBV9
D gene: NA
J gene: TRBJ2-1
CDR3 protein: CASSVGPNRDEQFF
CDR3 DNA: TGTGCCAGCAGCGTAGGGCCAAACCGGGATGAGCAGTTCTTC

clone size: NA
V gene: TRBV4-1
D gene: NA
J gene: TRBJ2-5
CDR3 protein: CASSPDSKVRETQYF
CDR3 DNA: TGCGCCAGCAGCCCGGACAGCAAAGTTCGGGAGACCCAGTACTTC

clone size: few
V gene: TRBV19
D gene: NA
J gene: TRBJ1-2
CDR3 protein: CASSSPSVPNYGYTF
CDR3 DNA: TGTGCCAGTAGTTCTCCCTCGGTCCCTAACTATGGCTACACCTTC

clone size: NA
V gene: TRBV4-1
D gene: NA
J gene: TRBJ1-4
CDR3 protein: CASSQGGREMEKLFF
CDR3 DNA: TGCGCCAGCAGCCAAGGTGGCAGGGAGATGGAAAAACTGTTTTTT

clone size: few
V gene: TRBV29-1
D gene: NA
J gene: TRBJ1-1
CDR3 protein: CSVDRGTEAFF
CDR3 DNA: TGCAGCGTTGATAGGGGAACTGAAGCTTTCTTT

clone size: NA
V gene: TRBV4-2
D gene: NA
J gene: TRBJ2-1
CDR3 protein: CASSQQGGPEQFF
CDR3 DNA: TGTGCCAGCAGCCAACAGGGGGGGCCCGAGCAGTTCTTC

clone size: NA
V gene: TRBV6-5
D gene: NA
J gene: TRBJ1-1
CDR3 protein: CASTIGGARNTEAFF
CDR3 DNA: TGTGCCAGCACTATCGGGGGGGCAAGGAACACTGAAGCTTTCTTT

clone size: once
V gene: TRBV6-5
D gene: TRBD2
J gene: TRBJ2-5
CDR3 protein: CASSRDYPQETQYF
CDR3 DNA: TGTGCCAGCAGTCGGGACTACCCCCAAGAGACCCAGTACTTC

clone size: NA
V gene: TRBV2
D gene: TRBD1
J gene: TRBJ1-4
CDR3 protein: CASSGQGSNEKLFF
CDR3 DNA: TGTGCCAGCAGCGGACAGGGGTCTAATGAAAAACTGTTTTTT

clone size: NA
V gene: TRBV27
D gene: NA
J gene: TRBJ2-1
CDR3 protein: CASSLWPTGDNEQFF
CDR3 DNA: TGTGCCAGCAGTTTATGGCCGACTGGGGACAATGAGCAGTTCTTC

clone size: NA
V gene: TRBV19
D gene: NA
J gene: TRBJ2-5
CDR3 protein: CASPGRQWTQYF
CDR3 DNA: TGTGCCAGCCCGGGGCGACAGTGGACCCAGTACTTC

clone size: NA
V gene: TRBV11-2
D gene: NA
J gene: TRBJ2-3
CDR3 protein: CASSSGLNTDTQYF
CDR3 DNA: TGTGCCAGCAGCTCTGGACTAAACACAGATACGCAGTATTTT